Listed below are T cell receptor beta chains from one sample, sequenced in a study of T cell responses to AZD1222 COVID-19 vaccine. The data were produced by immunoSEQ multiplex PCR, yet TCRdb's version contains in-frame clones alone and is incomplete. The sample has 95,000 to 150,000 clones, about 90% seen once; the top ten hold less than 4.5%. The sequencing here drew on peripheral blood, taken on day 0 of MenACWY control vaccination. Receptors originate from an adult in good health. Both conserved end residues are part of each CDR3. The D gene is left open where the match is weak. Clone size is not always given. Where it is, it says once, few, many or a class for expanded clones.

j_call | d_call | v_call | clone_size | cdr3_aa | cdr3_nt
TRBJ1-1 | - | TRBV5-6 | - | CASSVDMGAEAFF | TGTGCCAGCAGCGTGGACATGGGGGCTGAAGCTTTCTTT
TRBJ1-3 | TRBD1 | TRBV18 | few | CASSLQQRQGISGNTIYF | TGTGCCAGCTCACTGCAACAGAGACAGGGAATCTCTGGAAACACCATATATTTT
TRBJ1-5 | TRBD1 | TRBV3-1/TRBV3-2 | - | CASSHADRGTTYSNQPQHF | TGTGCCAGCAGCCATGCGGACAGGGGGACCACGTATAGCAATCAGCCCCAGCATTTT
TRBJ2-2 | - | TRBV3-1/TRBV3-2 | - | CASSRNPGELFF | TGTGCCAGCAGCCGCAATCCCGGGGAGCTGTTTTTT
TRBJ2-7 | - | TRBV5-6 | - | CASSSPRASSYEQYF | TGTGCCAGCAGCTCCCCTCGGGCAAGCTCCTACGAGCAGTACTTC
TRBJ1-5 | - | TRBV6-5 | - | CASSNLLGGNQPQHF | TGTGCCAGCAGCAACCTATTAGGGGGAAATCAGCCCCAGCATTTT
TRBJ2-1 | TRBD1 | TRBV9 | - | CASSMTGGRQNEQFF | TGTGCCAGCAGCATGACAGGGGGCCGCCAGAATGAGCAGTTCTTC
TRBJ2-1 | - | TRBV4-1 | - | CASSQVSEEYNEQFF | TGCGCCAGCAGCCAAGTAAGCGAGGAATACAATGAGCAGTTCTTC
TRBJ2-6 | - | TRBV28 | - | CASRGGAAGANVLTF | TGTGCCAGCCGAGGCGGGGCAGCAGGGGCCAACGTCCTGACTTTC
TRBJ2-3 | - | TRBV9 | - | CASSSSTDTQYF | TGTGCCAGCAGCTCTAGCACAGATACGCAGTATTTT
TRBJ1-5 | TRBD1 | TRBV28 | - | CASSSGQHNQPQHF | TGTGCCAGCAGTTCGGGACAGCATAATCAGCCCCAGCATTTT
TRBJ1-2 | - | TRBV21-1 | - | CASSPPGYYGYTF | TGTGCCAGCAGCCCCCCAGGGTACTATGGCTACACCTTC
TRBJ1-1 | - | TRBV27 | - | CASSLSAESGEAFF | TGTGCCAGCAGTTTATCCGCGGAGTCCGGAGAAGCTTTCTTT
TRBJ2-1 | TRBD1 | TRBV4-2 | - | CASSQRDSLGNEQFF | TGTGCCAGCAGCCAACGGGACAGCCTGGGGAATGAGCAGTTCTTC
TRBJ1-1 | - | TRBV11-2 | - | CASSSTTGANTEAFF | TGTGCCAGCAGCAGCACAACCGGGGCTAACACTGAAGCTTTCTTT